This T cell receptor beta chain was retrieved from a study of T cells in Graves' hyperthyroidism and ophthalmopathy (dated 2019 in TCRdb). Some background on the complete study: Peripheral blood samples were taken at initial diagnosis, before any treatment was given. According to the paper, TCR Vbeta CDR3 sequencing was carried out on over 130 peripheral blood samples, which came from approximately 43 ophthalmopathy, under 85 hyperthyroidism and roughly 17 progressor patients. The study also compared thyroid tissue and blood T-cell repertoires from several Graves' hyperthyroidism patients. Whether ophthalmopathy could be predicted prospectively was tested in an independent validation cohort made up of 18 to 20 hyperthyroidism patients plus 17 patients who later progressed to ophthalmopathy. After sampling, hyperthyroidism patients received methimazole starting at 30 mg daily, and ophthalmopathy patients received high-dose intravenous methylprednisolone. To identify TCR V-J signatures that set the groups apart, the researchers used a discovery cohort of about a hundred patients, made up of around 42 with Graves' ophthalmopathy and around 58 with stable Graves' hyperthyroidism. The roughly 94 discovery patients were randomly split 7:3 into training and test sets. Overall study results and their limits: A 13 V-J signature model separated ophthalmopathy from stable hyperthyroidism, with nearly 90% sensitivity and 81% to 82% specificity in cross-validation and 80%/75% in testing. Sample size was not statistically predetermined, and blinding of investigators to group allocation was not performed. In validation, progression to ophthalmopathy was predicted by the model with 70.59% sensitivity and 72.22% specificity, a median of roughly 6 months before onset. Blood samples also contained most of the expanded thyroid clonotypes (frequency above 0.001), which suggests that blood repertoires may reflect thyroid immune responses.

This clonotype was counted at least ten times. Its antigen target is currently unknown. The record has no base qualities; no much larger clone is one base away. Ophthalmopathy patients had moderately to severely active disease, with a Clinical Activity Score of 3 or more, a NOSPECS grade of 4 or more, and a disease duration of less than 3 months. Patients with uncontrolled infections, other autoimmune diseases, pregnancy or lactation were excluded. Diagnoses were based on clinical symptoms, serum thyroxine and TRAb, thyroid ultrasound and orbital computed tomography. Ficoll-Paque density gradient centrifugation was used to isolate PBMCs from around 10 ml of fresh peripheral blood. Total RNA was extracted using Trizol reagent, and RNA quality was assessed on an Agilent 2100 Bioanalyzer. The TCR beta CDR3 regions were amplified from RNA transcripts. For the first round of RT-PCR on the TCR CDR3, the HTBI primer set was used together with the Qiagen OneStep RT-PCR kit. Libraries were constructed in a second round of multiplex PCR, after which size selection and purification were performed. Paired-end sequencing of the libraries was performed with 100 bp reads on an Illumina HiSeq2000. The authors' pipeline ran thus. SOAPnuke was used to process the raw data, removing reads that contained adapters or uncalled bases, had a mean Phred below 15, or lacked an exact match to the constant primer or identifier. High-quality paired reads were merged using COPE v1.2.5, and each unique nucleotide sequence was defined as a clonotype. MiTCR v1.1 was used to align clonotypes to the IMGT TRBV, TRBD and TRBJ reference segments. The analysis was restricted to V-J combinations with a frequency above 0.0001, which together covered just over 98% of the repertoires. A TCS score was defined as the ratio of F50 (clonal expansion) to E x V (chaos), with BLOSUM62-based TCRdist applied between CDR3 peptides within each V-J. Welch's t-statistics and random forest reduced 500 to 650 V-J features to fewer than 15, which were used in a naive Bayes classifier (R e1071). In-frame beta chains were kept once TCRdb had trimmed the public reads at Q25 with fastp and called clones with MiXCR. Each CDR3 protein gets just one entry, which takes the most common genes and DNA from the rows behind it. TCRdb assigned the V and J calls; the authors' analysis was not used. Counted in this sample were approximately 600,000 distinct CDR3 sequences; 12% to 15% of them appeared once. Approximately 6.4% of the sample lies in the top ten.

The sample taken for sequencing was blood. The receptor's source is a woman aged 18-29 years with Graves' ophthalmopathy.

The CDR3 reads as follows: CASSPRGSGRSNEQFF. The nucleotides are TGTGCCAGCAGCCCCCGGGGTAGCGGGAGGTCTAATGAGCAGTTCTTC. The rearrangement joined TRBV3-1 to TRBJ2-1; TRBD2 fits 10 bases in the junction. The junction shows trimming of 4 bases on V and 7 bases on J, and the gene matches do not reach 10 bases of it. The CDR3, from cysteine to phenylalanine, totals 16 residues. Only CDR3 DNA is held: 48 bases, read in frame from base 1. The germline V gene (reference sequence) provides CDR1 LGHDT and CDR2 YNNKEL.